This entry concerns a single T cell receptor beta chain. This entry is derived from a study of T cell responses to AZD1222 COVID-19 vaccine. Sequenced by immunoSEQ multiplex PCR; TCRdb stores in-frame clones only, minus some. The sample lists 180,000 or so clones; about 87% were seen once. This CDR3 is built from 16 residues. The ends were cut back, 3 bases at V and 0 bases at J, with 12 bases in the middle. Germline V gives CDR1 SGHDN, CDR2 FVKESK. J is TRBJ2-1 and V is TRBV14; tentatively, D is TRBD2 (5 bases). Sequenced material: peripheral blood, taken 28 days after the second dose of the MenACWY control vaccine. The receptor's source is an adult who received the MenACWY meningococcal vaccine as a control. The CDR3 sequence is CASSHSLVSSYNEQFF. Written as DNA, the CDR3 is TGTGCCAGCAGCCACTCACTAGTAAGCTCCTACAATGAGCAGTTCTTC. The complete variable domain, with remaining parts taken from reference TRBV14 and TRBJ2-1, reads EAGVTQFPSHSVIEKGQTVTLRCDPISGHDNLYWYRRVMGKEIKFLLHFVKESKQDESGMPNNRFLAERTGGTYSTLKVQPAELEDSGVYFCASSHSLVSSYNEQFFGPGTRLTVL.